A selection of T cell receptor beta chains follows, all from one sample in a study of cytomegalovirus exposure and HLA in healthy donors. Using immunoSEQ multiplex PCR, the repertoire was profiled, and TCRdb retains in-frame clones only, with some absent. This sample has more than 100,000 clones, with 63% found just once. Sequenced input: PBMCs. The source of these receptors is a man between 35 and 55 years old in good health and CMV-seropositive. The CDR3 runs from the conserved cysteine through the conserved F or W. D genes are given only for firm matches. Clone size is given for some rows only: seen once, a few or many times, or a class if the clone is expanded.

D	V	J	size	DNA	CDR3
-	TRBV29-1	TRBJ1-2	-	TGCAGCGTTGATAAACAGGGCTCAACTTCCTATGGCTACACCTTC	CSVDKQGSTSYGYTF
TRBD1	TRBV4-1	TRBJ1-2	-	TGCGCCAGCAGCCTGGGACAGGGAGACTATGGCTACACCTTC	CASSLGQGDYGYTF
-	TRBV5-1	TRBJ2-3	-	TGCGCCAGCAGCTTGGCGGACAGAGATACGCAGTATTTT	CASSLADRDTQYF
TRBD1	TRBV30	TRBJ2-7	few	TGTGCCGGTGGACAGGGCTACGAGCAGTACTTC	CAGGQGYEQYF
TRBD1	TRBV7-9	TRBJ1-4	-	TGTGCCAGCAGCTCCGGCCGACAGGGTTGGGAAAAACTGTTTTTT	CASSSGRQGWEKLFF
TRBD2	TRBV7-8	TRBJ2-6	-	TGTGCCAGCAGCTTAACCGACCGGGGGGTTGGGGCCAACGTCCTGACTTTC	CASSLTDRGVGANVLTF
-	TRBV7-8	TRBJ2-5	-	TGTGCCAGCAGCTTATTTGGAGCGGTCTCTGGGGAGACCCAGTACTTC	CASSLFGAVSGETQYF
TRBD2	TRBV7-9	TRBJ2-5	-	TGTGCCAGCAGCCGGACTAGCGGTCAAGAGACCCAGTACTTC	CASSRTSGQETQYF
TRBD1	TRBV6-4	TRBJ1-2	few	TGTGCCAGCAGTCGGACAGGGGGAGGGTATGGCTACACCTTC	CASSRTGGGYGYTF
-	TRBV4-3	TRBJ1-1	-	TGCGCCAGCAGCCAAGATCTCTATCGGGGAGCTGAAGCTTTCTTT	CASSQDLYRGAEAFF
TRBD1	TRBV7-3	TRBJ2-7	-	TGTGCCAGCAGCGCACAGGGGGCCTACGAGCAGTACTTC	CASSAQGAYEQYF
TRBD2	TRBV28	TRBJ2-7	-	TGTGCCAGCCATGGGAGGGTGGGCTCCTACGAGCAGTACTTC	CASHGRVGSYEQYF